These T cell receptor beta chains were read from a single sample in a study of blood T cell repertoires in COVID-19. Assay used: immunoSEQ multiplex PCR; TCRdb lists only in-frame clones, some missing. The sample yields around 170,000 clones, roughly three quarters seen once. Sequencing was performed on PBMCs or T cells enriched from blood (not recorded which). The receptors were sampled from a man between 60 and 75 years old who had been exposed to COVID-19. Both conserved end residues are part of each CDR3. Fields, in order: V gene, J gene, CDR3 protein.

V: TRBV10-3
J: TRBJ2-7
CDR3: CAISDVSYEQYF

V: TRBV28
J: TRBJ2-1
CDR3: CASSLAGGKNNEQFF

V: TRBV7-2
J: TRBJ1-1
CDR3: CASSLRGQGSTEAFF

V: TRBV11-2
J: TRBJ2-5
CDR3: CASSPGLAGVLGETQYF

V: TRBV5-6
J: TRBJ2-2
CDR3: CASSLAVTGELFF

V: TRBV5-1
J: TRBJ2-7
CDR3: CASSLVVGQLYEQYF

V: TRBV2
J: TRBJ1-3
CDR3: CASSELGGTGNTIYF

V: TRBV19
J: TRBJ1-2
CDR3: CASSSGQANYGYTF

V: TRBV6-6
J: TRBJ2-7
CDR3: CASSYSSSGRAYEQYF

V: TRBV28
J: TRBJ2-5
CDR3: CASIGTGQETQYF

V: TRBV29-1
J: TRBJ2-2
CDR3: CSVGTSGANTGELFF

V: TRBV11-3
J: TRBJ2-7
CDR3: CASSLGGTSANEQYF

V: TRBV7-9
J: TRBJ2-5
CDR3: CASSLVGQQETQYF

V: TRBV7-2
J: TRBJ1-2
CDR3: CASSLADGYGYTF

V: TRBV7-9
J: TRBJ2-1
CDR3: CASTRTSGSSYNEQFF

V: TRBV11-2
J: TRBJ2-7
CDR3: CASSRPGQAGVQYF

V: TRBV30
J: TRBJ1-2
CDR3: CAWRGSYGYTF

V: TRBV6-5
J: TRBJ1-4
CDR3: CASSQQGSEKLFF

V: TRBV4-2
J: TRBJ2-3
CDR3: CASSQGLAGALETDTQYF

V: TRBV6-5
J: TRBJ2-7
CDR3: CASSYSSGGLQEQYF

V: TRBV9
J: TRBJ2-5
CDR3: CASSEGTGLETQYF

V: TRBV28
J: TRBJ2-5
CDR3: CASSFPGTSGRAVETQYF

V: TRBV30
J: TRBJ1-4
CDR3: CAWSRRGEKLFF

V: TRBV19
J: TRBJ2-4
CDR3: CASTRREGGAKNIQYF

V: TRBV30
J: TRBJ2-7
CDR3: CAWMTSAPYEQYF

V: TRBV29-1
J: TRBJ1-5
CDR3: CSVETGTGGDQPQHF

V: TRBV7-9
J: TRBJ2-1
CDR3: CASRLAGVNEQFF

V: TRBV5-1
J: TRBJ2-7
CDR3: CASSFQTGSDNDEQYF

V: TRBV5-3
J: TRBJ2-2
CDR3: CARSAPGTSCVFMNTGELFF

V: TRBV27
J: TRBJ1-5
CDR3: CASKVVGAGNQPQHF

V: TRBV2
J: TRBJ1-2
CDR3: CASSAAPRVGYTF

V: TRBV3-1/TRBV3-2
J: TRBJ1-2
CDR3: CASSQTGILKYGYTF

V: TRBV7-8
J: TRBJ1-2
CDR3: CASSLAMFGQGTINYGYTF

V: TRBV7-2
J: TRBJ2-1
CDR3: CASSRDYYNEQFF

V: TRBV10-2
J: TRBJ1-4
CDR3: CASRPEGGTNEKLFF

V: TRBV6-1
J: TRBJ2-7
CDR3: CASSDSLAGYSYEQYF

V: TRBV11-3
J: TRBJ2-1
CDR3: CASSRGTGLYNEQFF

V: TRBV3-1/TRBV3-2
J: TRBJ1-4
CDR3: CASSGDRGEPTNEKLFF

V: TRBV6-5
J: TRBJ2-7
CDR3: CASSQTGSSYEQYF

V: TRBV12-3/TRBV12-4
J: TRBJ2-1
CDR3: CASSLGGGGEQFF

V: TRBV7-7
J: TRBJ2-5
CDR3: CASTDRGTQYF

V: TRBV7-2
J: TRBJ2-7
CDR3: CASSLADRDSREQYF

V: TRBV3-1/TRBV3-2
J: TRBJ2-7
CDR3: CASSQEWAGKGYEQYF

V: TRBV20-1
J: TRBJ2-7
CDR3: CSASRPGSGVTYEQYF

V: TRBV5-4
J: TRBJ1-1
CDR3: CASSLSGAGEAFF

V: TRBV2
J: TRBJ2-3
CDR3: CASSRGGGSTDTQYF

V: TRBV9
J: TRBJ2-1
CDR3: CASSVSPGQGNEQFF

V: TRBV7-8
J: TRBJ1-2
CDR3: CASSLAQNFNYGYTF

V: TRBV7-2
J: TRBJ2-2
CDR3: CASSRGTGELFF

V: TRBV12-5
J: TRBJ1-1
CDR3: CASGLTGATQAFF

V: TRBV5-5
J: TRBJ1-5
CDR3: CASSFAGGRPRQPQHF

V: TRBV6-6
J: TRBJ1-5
CDR3: CASSYRGGGQPQHF

V: TRBV13
J: TRBJ2-3
CDR3: CASSLGGRGRAGTDTQYF

V: TRBV20-1
J: TRBJ2-1
CDR3: CSASRSSGIINEQFF